One and the same sample provided the 21 T cell receptor beta chains below, sequenced in a study of blood T cells in healthy people across ages. Sample-barcoded 5' priming and a J-beta primer mix drove a second PCR of about 6 to 12 cycles. From the 5' RACE reads, TCRdb called clonotypes with MiXCR, one entry per CDR3 protein. Here the sample spans about 650,000 distinct CDR3 sequences, around 32% being singletons. The sequenced material came from blood. The receptors shown here come from an elderly woman in good health.

This clonotype was seen at least ten times. This rearrangement joins TRBV20-1 to TRBJ2-1; 9 bases line up with TRBD2. Germline trimming cut 0 bases from V and 8 bases from J; bases unmatched to any gene: 8. CDR1 DFQATT and CDR2 SNEGSKA come from the germline V gene (reference sequence). The CDR3 runs to 15 residues. CDR3 sequence: CSARDPAGGRDEQFF. In nucleotides, the CDR3 is TGCAGTGCTAGAGATCCCGCGGGGGGGAGGGATGAGCAGTTCTTC.

A note on this clonotype: A junction boundary mismatches the germline segment, possibly from a read error. This rearrangement joins TRBV4-2 to TRBJ1-2, with unresolved D. Germline loops: CDR1 LGHNA, CDR2 YNFKEQ. The CDR3 loop spans 13 amino acids. The CDR3 loop reads CASSQVANYDYTF. The CDR3 DNA reads as TGTGCCAGCAGCCAAGTCGCTAACTATGACTACACCTTC.

Details on this clonotype: A much larger clone differs by one base, so this may be a read error. This chain joins TRBV7-2 and TRBJ2-4; 10 positions agree with TRBD2. J gave up 0 bases and V 5 bases, and 13 bases lay outside the gene matches. CDR1 is SGHTA and CDR2 is FQGNSA in the germline V gene. There are 19 residues in the CDR3. CDR3 in amino acids: CASSRPPGAGGLAKNIQYF. The CDR3 DNA follows: TGTGCCAGCAGCCGGCCCCCGGGAGCGGGGGGGCTAGCCAAAAACATTCAGTACTTC.

This clonotype has at least ten counts. The J gene is TRBJ2-7, the V gene TRBV13; D is possibly TRBD2 (5 bases). Germline loops: CDR1 PRHDT, CDR2 FYEKMQ (reference sequence). V lost 3 bases and J lost 3, with 12 bases in between. This CDR3 spans 14 amino acids. The CDR3 loop is CASSLPTEGYEQYF. CDR3 nucleotides: TGTGCCAGCAGCTTGCCCACAGAGGGCTACGAGCAGTACTTC.

The chain combines TRBV9 with TRBJ2-5; 9 nucleotides match TRBD1. The J call may not be correct, given that the DNA end is closer to TRBJ2-7. In germline, CDR1 is SGDLS, CDR2 YYNGEE. The CDR3 runs 15 residues. The CDR3 nucleotides are TGTGCCAGCAGCGTCGGGACAGGGAGAGACTACGAGCAGTACTTC. It yields the protein CASSVGTGRDYEQYF.

In this sample, this clonotype turned up once. A much bigger clone sits one base away, suggesting this may be a read error. V usage is TRBV9 and J usage is TRBJ2-3, with 9 bases identical to TRBD2. The germline V gene encodes CDR1 SGDLS and CDR2 YYNGEE. CDR3 length: 17 residues. This CDR3 reads CVSSVGEAGGNTDTQYF. The CDR3 nucleotides are TGTGTCAGCAGCGTAGGAGAGGCGGGGGGGAACACAGATACGCAGTATTTT.

In the case of this clonotype: This could be a read error, since a much larger clone is one nucleotide away. The genes are TRBV3-1 and TRBJ1-5; maybe TRBD1 (6 bases). Germline V gene sequence: CDR1 LGHDT, CDR2 YNNKEL (reference sequence). The CDR3 covers 15 residues. The CDR3 here is CASGQDVGGGQPQHF. The CDR3 coding sequence is TGTGCCAGCGGCCAAGATGTAGGGGGAGGTCAGCCCCAGCATTTT. Filled out from reference TRBV3-1 and TRBJ1-5, the complete variable domain reads DTAVSQTPKYLVTQMGNDKSIKCEQNLGHDTMYWYKQDSKKFLKIMFSYNNKELIINETVPNRFSPKSPDKAHLNLHINSLELGDSAVYFCASGQDVGGGQPQHFGDGTRLSIL.

This clonotype was seen many times. The V gene is TRBV6-1, the J gene TRBJ2-1, with 9 bases lining up with TRBD2. The germline V gene has CDR1 MNHNS and CDR2 SASEGT. V lost 4 bases, J lost 5 bases, and 3 bases stayed unmatched. There are 14 residues in the CDR3. CDR3 protein: CASSVSGGNNEQFF. The CDR3 DNA reads as TGTGCCAGCAGTGTTAGCGGGGGAAACAATGAGCAGTTCTTC.

This clonotype was seen many times. This CDR3 reads CASSRRVDTQYF. Written as DNA, the CDR3 is TGTGCCAGCAGCCGCAGGGTAGATACGCAGTATTTT. The V call is TRBV7-2, the J call TRBJ2-3; D may be TRBD1 (5 bases). CDR3 length equals 12 residues. Trimming took 5 bases from V and 5 from J, leaving 8 bases between them. CDR1 SGHTA and CDR2 FQGNSA come from the germline V gene.

This clonotype was seen a few times. Given a much more abundant clone one base away, this may be a read error. The chain recombines TRBV29-1 with TRBJ2-7; 15 bases map to TRBD2. Germline V lookup: CDR1 SQVTM, CDR2 ANQGSEA. This CDR3 region has 13 residues. V dropped 8 bases and J dropped 9; count of bases not matched to a gene: 8. The CDR3 DNA follows: TGCAGCACGGATCCGGGACTAGCGGGGGGGCAGTACTTC. It yields the protein CSTDPGLAGGQYF.

This clonotype was observed a single time. The V gene is TRBV7-9, the J gene TRBJ2-1; TRBD2 agrees at 7 bases. Unmatched junction bases numbered 15, after V lost 7 bases and J lost 9 bases. The CDR3 runs 15 residues. The germline V gene has CDR1 SEHNR and CDR2 FQNEAQ (reference sequence). CDR3 in DNA: TGTGCCAGCAACCTGGGGTTAGCGGGCGTAGGTGAGCAGTTCTTC. Residues: CASNLGLAGVGEQFF.

This clonotype was observed many times. The genes are TRBV9 and TRBJ2-1; 12 nucleotides line up with TRBD2. The germline CDR1 and CDR2 sequences are SGDLS and YYNGEE. The CDR3 extends over 15 amino acids. Trimming took 3 bases from V and 6 from J; bases not matched to a gene: 4. The chain's CDR3 is CASSALAGGGNEQFF. CDR3 DNA: TGTGCCAGCAGCGCTCTAGCGGGGGGGGGCAATGAGCAGTTCTTC.

Ten or more counts support this clonotype. This rearrangement joins TRBV6-5 to TRBJ1-2, with D maybe TRBD1 (6 bases). CDR3 size: 16 residues. Trimming took 2 bases from V and 2 from J, leaving 15 bases between them. Germline lookup yields CDR1 MNHEY and CDR2 SVGAGI. The CDR3 loop is CASSYRQVGVNYGYTF. The CDR3 coding sequence is TGTGCCAGCAGTTACCGACAGGTGGGAGTGAACTATGGCTACACCTTC.

This chain joins TRBV12-3 or TRBV12-4 and TRBJ2-5; weak D call: TRBD1 (6 bases). The germline V and J ends were trimmed by 6 bases and 4 bases, with 15 bases remaining between them. The CDR3 spans 14 residues. CDR3 residues: CASRNTGPAETQYF. The CDR3 coding sequence is TGTGCCAGCAGAAATACAGGGCCGGCAGAGACCCAGTACTTC.

In its sample, this clonotype was seen many times. V and J are TRBV14 and TRBJ1-2, with D possibly matching TRBD1 (6 bases). From germline, CDR1 is SGHDN and CDR2 FVKESK. V dropped 0 bases and J dropped 4 bases, with 18 bases sitting between them. The CDR3 is made up of 17 amino acids. The CDR3, as DNA: TGTGCCAGCAGCCAAGATACCTTACAGGGTCGCCTCTATGGCTACACCTTC. It translates to CASSQDTLQGRLYGYTF.

Comment on this clonotype: This may be a read error: a much more frequent sequence differs by one nucleotide. This chain connects TRBV3-1 to TRBJ1-4; unclear D gene. Germline CDR1 and CDR2: LGHDT and YNNKEL (reference sequence). This CDR3 has 13 residues. CDR3 region: CACSQDTVEKLFF. The CDR3 DNA is TGTGCCTGCAGCCAAGATACGGTAGAAAAACTGTTTTTT.

This clonotype was seen a handful of times. The V and J genes are TRBV10-3 and TRBJ1-3; perhaps TRBD1 as D (5 bases). The CDR3 contains 16 residues. Germline CDR1 and CDR2: ENHRY and SYGVKD. The germline V and J ends were trimmed by 4 bases and 4 bases, with 17 bases remaining between them. CDR3 nucleotide sequence: TGTGCCATCAGTGGAGGGGACCGTAGCACGGGAAACACCATATATTTT. It translates to CAISGGDRSTGNTIYF.

Comments on this clonotype: It may be a read error: a sequence one base away is much more abundant. The rearrangement uses TRBV25-1 and TRBJ2-1; D gene unclear. In germline, CDR1 is MGHDK, CDR2 SYGVNS. The CDR3 runs to 13 residues. For the CDR3, the DNA is TGTGTCAGCAGTGAATATTCCCGCCCTGGGCAGTTCTTC. Translation: CVSSEYSRPGQFF.

This clonotype was counted ten times or more. The chain has TRBV9 and TRBJ1-2; D possibly corresponds to TRBD1 (5 bases). The CDR3 runs to 16 residues. Looked up from germline, CDR1 is SGDLS and CDR2 is YYNGEE. The ends were cut back, 0 bases at V and 2 bases at J, with 14 bases in the middle. The CDR3 region has the DNA TGTGCCAGCAGCGTAGCCCAGGGTTTTGTAAACTATGGCTACACCTTC. Translated: CASSVAQGFVNYGYTF. The full variable domain, completed using reference TRBV9 and TRBJ1-2, is DSGVTQTPKHLITATGQRVTLRCSPRSGDLSVYWYQQSLDQGLQFLIQYYNGEERAKGNILERFSAQQFPDLHSELNLSSLELGDSALYFCASSVAQGFVNYGYTFGSGTRLTVV.

This clonotype was seen many times. The CDR3 reads CASSYLSVYGYTF. The CDR3 DNA reads TGTGCCAGCAGTTATCTATCTGTTTATGGCTACACCTTC. This chain joins TRBV6-5 and TRBJ1-2; D call uncertain. This CDR3 has 13 amino acids. Germline lookup yields CDR1 MNHEY and CDR2 SVGAGI. The V and J ends lost 3 bases and 5 bases respectively, with 10 bases between them.

As for this clonotype: Without the conserved terminal phenylalanine or tryptophan, this CDR3 likely stems from a read error. The rearrangement joins TRBV12-3 or TRBV12-4 to TRBJ1-4, with TRBD1 identical over 9 bases. The J segment lost 0 bases and the V segment lost 5 bases, leaving 4 bases of the junction unmatched. The CDR3 totals 16 residues. The CDR3 spells CASSPGQGATNEKLFV. The CDR3, as DNA: TGTGCCAGCAGTCCGGGACAGGGTGCAACTAATGAAAAACTGTTTGTT.